The 17 T cell receptor beta chains presented below share a single source sample, sequenced in a study of T-cell reconstitution after alpha-beta-depleted transplantation in children. Points from the study as a whole: One year after transplant, T-cell counts and diversity came mostly from newly produced T cells.

For TCRbeta, the library was prepared with unique molecular identifiers. TCRdb ran MiXCR on the PCR reads and lists one entry per CDR3 protein. The top ten hold approximately 8.6% of the sample, which has about 290,000 distinct CDR3 sequences, 6% to 10% seen once. Their antigens are not known. The material sequenced was peripheral blood, taken 360 days after TCRalphabeta/CD19-depleted stem cell transplant. These TCRs come from a female patient aged 2-10 years who had a stem cell transplant for Fanconi anemia, so the T cells may come from the graft donor.

The chain joins TRBV11-3 to TRBJ1-1, with 10 bases aligning to TRBD1. Per the germline V gene, CDR1 is SGHNT and CDR2 is YENEEA. Germline trimming cut 3 bases from V and 1 base from J; bases unmatched to any gene: 5. The CDR3 sequence is 16 residues long. Written as DNA, the CDR3 is TGTGCCAGCAGCTTGGGACAGGGGCGCGGGAACACTGAAGCTTTCTTT. Amino acid sequence: CASSLGQGRGNTEAFF.

The chain couples TRBV7-3 to TRBJ2-1; 12 bases are shared with TRBD2. Unmatched junction bases numbered 2, after V lost 5 bases and J lost 6 bases. The CDR3 is 14 residues long. Germline assignment: CDR1 SGHTA and CDR2 FQGTGA. The CDR3 reads CASSRTSGANEQFF. The DNA of the CDR3 is TGTGCCAGCAGCAGGACTAGCGGGGCCAATGAGCAGTTCTTC.

Ten or more counts support this clonotype. The chain uses TRBV12-3 or TRBV12-4 and TRBJ2-7; D is ambiguous. The V and J ends lost 1 base and 7 bases respectively, with 11 bases between them. This CDR3 is built from 13 residues. The CDR3, as DNA: TGTGCCAGCAGTTTAGGGCTACCTGGGGAGCAGTACTTC. This sequence encodes CASSLGLPGEQYF.

This clonotype was counted between two and nine times. The gene calls are TRBV28 and TRBJ1-5, with TRBD1 matching over 7 bases. Trimming removed 6 bases from V and 5 bases from J; junction bases left unmatched: 10. This CDR3 is 15 amino acids long. Germline-derived CDR1 and CDR2 are MDHEN and SYDVKM. CDR3 nucleotide sequence: TGTGCCAGCAGCCTCGGGCTAAGGGGGCATCAGCCCCAGCATTTT. Its translation is CASSLGLRGHQPQHF.

This clonotype was seen at least ten times. The chain combines TRBV29-1 with TRBJ2-7; D possibly corresponds to TRBD1 (6 bases). CDR1 SQVTM and CDR2 ANQGSEA come from the germline V gene. V lost 6 bases, J lost 2 bases, and 11 bases lay in between. This CDR3 is 12 amino acids long. The CDR3 is CSVLTGPYEQYF. The CDR3, as DNA: TGCAGCGTGTTGACAGGACCCTACGAGCAGTACTTC.

CDR3 protein: CACCPRDGTNTGELFF. DNA of the CDR3: TGTGCCTGCTGCCCCAGGGACGGAACGAACACCGGGGAGCTGTTTTTT. The chain carries TRBV7-4 and TRBJ2-2; D possibly uses TRBD1 or TRBD2 (5 bases each). The V end lost 11 bases, the J end lost 0 bases, and 19 bases lay between the germline ends. CDR3 length: 16 amino acids. CDR1 is SGHVT, CDR2 SQSDAQ, per germline.

In DNA, the CDR3 is TGTGCCAGCTCACCACTCGCGGGGGGCCAACACAATGAGCAGTTCTTC. Translating gives CASSPLAGGQHNEQFF. The V call is TRBV18, the J call TRBJ2-1; 8 bases agree with TRBD2. V gave up 1 base and J gave up 5 bases; unmatched junction bases: 7. The CDR3 sequence is 16 residues long. The V gene's germline CDR1 is KGHSH and CDR2 LQKENI.

This clonotype was seen ten or more times. The chain recombines TRBV28 with TRBJ1-1, with D possibly TRBD1 on 5 matching bases. This CDR3 is built from 14 residues. CDR1 is MDHEN and CDR2 is SYDVKM in the germline V gene. The V end was cut by 7 bases, the J end by 7 bases, with 19 bases between. This CDR3 is CASTQGQGTGEAFF. DNA for the CDR3: TGTGCCAGCACCCAAGGTCAGGGTACGGGTGAAGCTTTCTTT. Complete variable domain (other parts from reference TRBV28 and TRBJ1-1): DVKVTQSSRYLVKRTGEKVFLECVQDMDHENMFWYRQDPGLGLRLIYFSYDVKMKEKGDIPEGYSVSREKKERFSLILESASTNQTSMYLCASTQGQGTGEAFFGQGTRLTVV.

This clonotype came up a few times. The rearrangement joins TRBV7-8 to TRBJ1-1, with no clear D. There are 16 residues in the CDR3. Trimming removed 5 bases from V and 3 bases from J, with 19 bases in between. Germline assignment: CDR1 SGHVS and CDR2 FQNEAQ. The CDR3 sequence: CASSDPAGPGDTEAFF. CDR3 bases: TGTGCCAGCAGCGATCCAGCGGGCCCCGGGGACACTGAAGCTTTCTTT.

This clonotype was recorded at least ten times. The CDR3: CASSYGTGWDYEQYF. The CDR3 region has the DNA TGCGCCAGCAGCTACGGGACAGGGTGGGACTACGAGCAGTACTTC. This chain joins TRBV5-1 and TRBJ2-7, with 9 positions matching TRBD1. The germline V gene has CDR1 SGHRS and CDR2 YFSETQ. The CDR3 is made up of 15 amino acids. Trimming took 3 bases from V and 3 from J; bases not matched to a gene: 7.

This clonotype was seen ten or more times. The CDR3 sequence is CSARVRGDAYEQYF. In DNA, the CDR3 is TGCAGTGCTAGAGTTCGGGGCGATGCCTACGAGCAGTACTTC. The rearrangement joins TRBV20-1 to TRBJ2-7; D possibly uses TRBD1 or TRBD2 (5 bases each). This CDR3 region has 14 residues. Germline-derived CDR1 and CDR2 are DFQATT and SNEGSKA (reference sequence). Trimming removed 1 base from V and 2 bases from J, with 12 bases in between.

The chain has TRBV5-1 and TRBJ2-7, with TRBD2 matching 8 bases. Unmatched junction bases numbered 5, after V lost 3 bases and J lost 3 bases. Germline V gene data show CDR1 as SGHRS and CDR2 as YFSETQ. This CDR3 spans 14 amino acids. CDR3 bases: TGCGCCAGCAGCTATAGCGGGGCGATCTACGAGCAGTACTTC. Its protein product is CASSYSGAIYEQYF.

The CDR3 DNA reads TGTGCCACTAACATTCAGTACTTC. Translation: CATNIQYF. V is TRBV2 and J is TRBJ2-4; D unresolved. Germline V gene lookup returns CDR1 SNHLY and CDR2 FYNNEI. Trimming shortened V by 10 bases and J by 7 bases, and 2 bases separated the two germline ends. The CDR3 length is 8 residues. Supplemented by reference TRBV2 and TRBJ2-4, the full variable domain reads EPEVTQTPSHQVTQMGQEVILRCVPISNHLYFYWYRQILGQKVEFLVSFYNNEISEKSEIFDDQFSVERPDGSNFTLKIRSTKLEDSAMYFCATNIQYFGAGTRLSVL.

This clonotype was detected ten times or more. As DNA, the CDR3 is TGTGCCAGCAGTTTAAGGGGCCCGCCGACACAAGAGACCCAGTACTTC. Its translation is CASSLRGPPTQETQYF. The chain combines TRBV12-3 or TRBV12-4 with TRBJ2-5, with D perhaps matching TRBD1 (5 bases). This CDR3 has 16 residues. With 2 bases removed from V and 2 bases from J, the gap between germline ends came to 15 bases.

The chain employs TRBV29-1 and TRBJ1-6; D not resolved. V lost 5 bases and J lost 4, with 15 bases in between. CDR1 is SQVTM, CDR2 ANQGSEA, per germline. The CDR3 totals 15 residues. The CDR3 nucleotides read TGCAGCGTTCAAATCTCCGCGGCATATAATTCACCCCTCCACTTT. Translation: CSVQISAAYNSPLHF.

This clonotype was seen at least ten times. The J gene is TRBJ2-5, the V gene TRBV20-1, with D possibly TRBD1 on 8 matching bases. The CDR3 runs 14 residues. Germline V lookup: CDR1 DFQATT, CDR2 SNEGSKA (reference sequence). V lost 3 bases and J lost 5, with 16 bases in between. The CDR3 region has the DNA TGCAGTGCTAGCAAGGACAGGGAGGGGGAGACCCAGTACTTC. Protein: CSASKDREGETQYF.

This clonotype was recorded at least ten times. The CDR3 DNA reads TGTGCCAGCAGCTTAGATCCGACCTTTACAGATACGCAGTATTTT. Its translation: CASSLDPTFTDTQYF. The gene calls are TRBV7-3 and TRBJ2-3; no clear D. Trimming removed 2 bases from V and 3 bases from J, with 12 bases in between. Germline-derived CDR1 and CDR2 are SGHTA and FQGTGA. The CDR3 is 15 residues long.